The following is a T cell receptor (beta chain) sequence with its context. The libraries were made with immunoSEQ v3. The repertoire was sequenced with immunoSEQ multiplex PCR; TCRdb's copy has only in-frame clones and lacks some. The sample has tens of thousands of clones, about 79% seen once. Time point denoted: pre-treatment sample, taken before nivolumab and TIL therapy. V dropped 1 base and J dropped 2 bases, with 9 bases sitting between them. The CDR3 spans 16 residues. Germline V gene data show CDR1 as LNHNV and CDR2 as YYDKDF (reference sequence). The data are from a study of TIL therapy for anti-PD-1-resistant metastatic lung cancer. Study at large: Tumors had a median PD-L1 proportion score of 6%.

This clonotype was obtained from a person between 25 and 80 years old with non-small cell lung cancer. This chain joins TRBV15 and TRBJ2-6; D gene ambiguous. The sample consisted of blood, taken at baseline. This chain's CDR3 is CATSRVGGTGANVLTF. CDR3 in DNA: TGTGCCACCAGCAGAGTTGGTGGAACTGGGGCCAACGTCCTGACTTTC. The full variable domain, with the rest looked up from reference TRBV15 and TRBJ2-6, is DAMVIQNPRYQVTQFGKPVTLSCSQTLNHNVMYWYQQKSSQAPKLLFHYYDKDFNNEADTPDNFQSRRPNTSFCFLDIRSPGLGDTAMYLCATSRVGGTGANVLTFGAGSRLTVL.